This T cell receptor (beta chain) appears in the sequencing data of a study of Graves' ophthalmopathy and Graves' hyperthyroidism. Turning to the study itself: Peripheral blood was gathered at the point of initial diagnosis, before any treatment started. Study-wide results and caveats: Blood repertoires reportedly contained most expanded thyroid clonotypes above 0.001 frequency. Cross-validated, the 13-signature model showed 87.88%/81.08% sensitivity/specificity, and 80%/75% in the test set.

With 0 bases removed from V and 2 bases from J, the gap between germline ends came to 9 bases. Germline CDR1 is SGHDT and CDR2 is YYEEEE. This CDR3 comprises 14 residues. The authors amplified TCR beta CDR3 regions, and they did so from RNA transcripts for repertoire sequencing. The library came from an HTBI-primed first-round RT-PCR and a second-round multiplex PCR. MiXCR was run by TCRdb on the multiplex PCR reads, yielding one entry per CDR3 protein. In the table there are about 740,000 distinct CDR3 sequences, 40% of which are singletons. For this clonotype: Its antigen is unknown.

The chain carries TRBV5-6 and TRBJ2-7; D is uncertain. This TCR came from an adult man with Graves' ophthalmopathy. Sequencing was done on a sample of peripheral blood. The CDR3 here is CASSLGLQTYEQYF. CDR3 nucleotide sequence: TGTGCCAGCAGCTTGGGTCTACAGACCTACGAGCAGTACTTC.